A selection of T cell receptor beta chains follows, all from one sample in a study of CD8 T cells in Susac syndrome. MiXCR, run by TCRdb on the immunoSEQ multiplex PCR reads, gives a single entry per CDR3 protein. The sample lists about 180,000 distinct CDR3 sequences, roughly 94% occurring once. The sample comprised CD4+ T cells from PBMCs. These receptor sequences come from a human donor with Susac syndrome. The CDR3 runs from the conserved cysteine through the conserved F or W. Fields, in order: V gene, J gene, CDR3 protein.

TRBV29-1	TRBJ1-1	CSVGGDFEAFF
TRBV27	TRBJ1-1	CASSSRQAEAFF
TRBV7-2	TRBJ1-5	CASSLAVAQQPQHF
TRBV20-1	TRBJ1-1	CSASGEGNTEAFF
TRBV6-5	TRBJ1-5	CASSLRGSNQPQHF
TRBV6-1	TRBJ2-6	CASSGRYSGANVLTF
TRBV7-9	TRBJ2-3	CASSLTQDTQYF
TRBV5-1	TRBJ1-2	CASTHRTDGNYGYTF
TRBV7-2	TRBJ2-3	CASSHDGENTDTQYF
TRBV29-1	TRBJ2-7	CSARTAIYEQYF
TRBV5-1	TRBJ2-7	CASSAGRPGQDYEQYF
TRBV3-1	TRBJ2-3	CASSPTVGRGGDTQYF
TRBV27	TRBJ2-3	CASSLRSRGTDTQYF